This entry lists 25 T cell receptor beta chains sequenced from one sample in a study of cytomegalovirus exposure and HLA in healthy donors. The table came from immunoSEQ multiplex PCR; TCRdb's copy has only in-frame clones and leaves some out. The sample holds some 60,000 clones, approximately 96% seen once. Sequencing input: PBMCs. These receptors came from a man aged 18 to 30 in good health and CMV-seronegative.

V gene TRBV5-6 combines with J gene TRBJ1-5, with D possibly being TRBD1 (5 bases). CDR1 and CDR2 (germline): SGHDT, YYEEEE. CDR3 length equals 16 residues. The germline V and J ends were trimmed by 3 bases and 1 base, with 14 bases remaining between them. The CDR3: CASSSRQGGSNQPQHF. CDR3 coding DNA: TGTGCCAGCAGCTCCCGGCAGGGTGGAAGCAATCAGCCCCAGCATTTT.

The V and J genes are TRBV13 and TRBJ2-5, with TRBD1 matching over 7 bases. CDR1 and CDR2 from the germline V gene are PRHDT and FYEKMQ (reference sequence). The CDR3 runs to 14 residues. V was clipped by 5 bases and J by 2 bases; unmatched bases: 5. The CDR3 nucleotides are TGTGCCAGCAGCCTCGGGACAGAACAAGAGACCCAGTACTTC. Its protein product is CASSLGTEQETQYF.

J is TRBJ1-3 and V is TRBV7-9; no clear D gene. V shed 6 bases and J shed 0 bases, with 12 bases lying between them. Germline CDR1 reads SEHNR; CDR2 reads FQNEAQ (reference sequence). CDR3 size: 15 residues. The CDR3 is CASSPSGFSGNTIYF. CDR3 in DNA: TGTGCCAGCAGTCCCTCGGGGTTCTCTGGAAACACCATATATTTT.

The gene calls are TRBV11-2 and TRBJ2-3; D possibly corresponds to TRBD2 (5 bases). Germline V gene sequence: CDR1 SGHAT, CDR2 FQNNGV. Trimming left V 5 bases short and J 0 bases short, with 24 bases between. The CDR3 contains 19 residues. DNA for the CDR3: TGTGCCAGCAGCCCAAATTCAGGACTGGGCTCGACGAGCACAGATACGCAGTATTTT. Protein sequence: CASSPNSGLGSTSTDTQYF.

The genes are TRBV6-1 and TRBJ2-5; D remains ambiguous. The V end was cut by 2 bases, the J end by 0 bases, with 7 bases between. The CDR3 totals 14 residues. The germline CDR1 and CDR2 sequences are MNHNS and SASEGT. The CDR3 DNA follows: TGTGCCAGCAGTGAATACAAGTACCAAGAGACCCAGTACTTC. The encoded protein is CASSEYKYQETQYF.

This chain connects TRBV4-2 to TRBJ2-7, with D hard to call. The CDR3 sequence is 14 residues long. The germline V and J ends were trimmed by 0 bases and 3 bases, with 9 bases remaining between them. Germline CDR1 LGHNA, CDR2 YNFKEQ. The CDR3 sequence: CASSQEAQNYEQYF. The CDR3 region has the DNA TGTGCCAGCAGCCAAGAGGCCCAGAACTACGAGCAGTACTTC.

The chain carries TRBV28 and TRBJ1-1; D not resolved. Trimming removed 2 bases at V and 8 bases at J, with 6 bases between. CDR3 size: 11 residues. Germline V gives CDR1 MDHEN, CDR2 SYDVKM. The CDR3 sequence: CASSLGPEAFF. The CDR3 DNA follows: TGTGCCAGCAGTTTAGGGCCAGAAGCTTTCTTT.

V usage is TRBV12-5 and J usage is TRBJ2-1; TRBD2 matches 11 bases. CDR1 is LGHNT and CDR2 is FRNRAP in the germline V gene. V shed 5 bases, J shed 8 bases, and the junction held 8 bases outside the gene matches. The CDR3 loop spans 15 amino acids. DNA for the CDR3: TGTGCTAGTGGTGGGGGTAGCGGGAGGGCCCATGAGCAGTTCTTC. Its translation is CASGGGSGRAHEQFF.

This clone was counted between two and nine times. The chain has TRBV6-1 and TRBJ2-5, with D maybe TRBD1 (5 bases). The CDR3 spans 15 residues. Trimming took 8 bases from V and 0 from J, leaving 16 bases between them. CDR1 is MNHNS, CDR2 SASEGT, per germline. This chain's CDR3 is CASLVGRQYQETQYF. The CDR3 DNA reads TGTGCCAGCCTAGTGGGCCGACAGTACCAAGAGACCCAGTACTTC.

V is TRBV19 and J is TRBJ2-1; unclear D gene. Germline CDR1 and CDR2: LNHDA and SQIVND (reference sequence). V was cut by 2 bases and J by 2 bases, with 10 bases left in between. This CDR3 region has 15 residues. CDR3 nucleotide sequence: TGTGCCAGTAGTATAAGCGAGCAGACCTACAATGAGCAGTTCTTC. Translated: CASSISEQTYNEQFF.

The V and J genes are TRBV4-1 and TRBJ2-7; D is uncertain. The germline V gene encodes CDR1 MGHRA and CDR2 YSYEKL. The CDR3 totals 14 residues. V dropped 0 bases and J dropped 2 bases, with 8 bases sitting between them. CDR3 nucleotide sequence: TGCGCCAGCAGCCAAGATCGCAGTGCCTACGAGCAGTACTTC. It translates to CASSQDRSAYEQYF.

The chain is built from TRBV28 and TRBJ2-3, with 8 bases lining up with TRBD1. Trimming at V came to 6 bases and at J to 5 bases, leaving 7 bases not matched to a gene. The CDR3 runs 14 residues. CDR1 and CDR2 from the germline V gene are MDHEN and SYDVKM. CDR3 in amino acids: CASSQTGAEDTQYF. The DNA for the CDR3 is TGTGCCAGCAGCCAGACAGGGGCGGAAGATACGCAGTATTTT.

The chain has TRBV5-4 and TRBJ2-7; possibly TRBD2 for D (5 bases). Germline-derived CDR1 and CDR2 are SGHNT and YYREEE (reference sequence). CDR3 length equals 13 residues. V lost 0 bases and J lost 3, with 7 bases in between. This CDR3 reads CASSLAGVYEQYF. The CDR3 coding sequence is TGTGCCAGCAGCTTGGCCGGGGTCTACGAGCAGTACTTC.

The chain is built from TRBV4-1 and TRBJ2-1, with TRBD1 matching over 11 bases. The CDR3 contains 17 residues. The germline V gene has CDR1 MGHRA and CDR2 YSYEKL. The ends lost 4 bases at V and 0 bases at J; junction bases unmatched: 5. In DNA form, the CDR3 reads TGCGCCAGCAGCCCCTCGGACAGGGGGCTCTCCTACAATGAGCAGTTCTTC. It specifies CASSPSDRGLSYNEQFF.

CDR3 amino acids: CASSDSSSPYEQYF. The CDR3 DNA is TGTGCCAGCAGCGATAGCAGCTCCCCCTACGAGCAGTACTTC. V and J are TRBV11-2 and TRBJ2-7; D is ambiguous. The CDR3 is 14 residues long. Trimming left V 5 bases short and J 2 bases short, with 13 bases between. Germline CDR1 and CDR2: SGHAT and FQNNGV.

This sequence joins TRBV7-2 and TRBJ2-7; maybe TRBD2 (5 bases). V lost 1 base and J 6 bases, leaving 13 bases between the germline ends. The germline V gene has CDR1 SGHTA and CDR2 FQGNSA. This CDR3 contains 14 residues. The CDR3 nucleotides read TGTGCCAGCAGCTTAGATCGAGGGCTCGGCGAGCAGTACTTC. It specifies CASSLDRGLGEQYF. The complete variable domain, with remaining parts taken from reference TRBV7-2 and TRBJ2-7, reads GAGVSQSPSNKVTEKGKDVELRCDPISGHTALYWYRQSLGQGLEFLIYFQGNSAPDKSGLPSDRFSAERTGGSVSTLTIQRTQQEDSAVYLCASSLDRGLGEQYFGPGTRLTVT.

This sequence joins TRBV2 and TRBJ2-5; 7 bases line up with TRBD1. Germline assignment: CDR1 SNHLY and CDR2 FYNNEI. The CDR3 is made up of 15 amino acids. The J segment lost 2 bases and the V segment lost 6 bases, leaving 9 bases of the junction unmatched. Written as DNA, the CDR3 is TGTGCCAGCAGATCAAACAGGGGACAACAAGAGACCCAGTACTTC. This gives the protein CASRSNRGQQETQYF. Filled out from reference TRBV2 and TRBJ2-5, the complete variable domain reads EPEVTQTPSHQVTQMGQEVILRCVPISNHLYFYWYRQILGQKVEFLVSFYNNEISEKSEIFDDQFSVERPDGSNFTLKIRSTKLEDSAMYFCASRSNRGQQETQYFGPGTRLLVL.

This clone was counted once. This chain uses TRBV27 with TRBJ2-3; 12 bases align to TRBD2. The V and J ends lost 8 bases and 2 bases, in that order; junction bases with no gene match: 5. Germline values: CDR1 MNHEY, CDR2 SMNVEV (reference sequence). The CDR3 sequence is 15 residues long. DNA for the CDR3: TGTGCCAGCCGCACTAGCGGGAGGTCCACAGATACGCAGTATTTT. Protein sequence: CASRTSGRSTDTQYF.

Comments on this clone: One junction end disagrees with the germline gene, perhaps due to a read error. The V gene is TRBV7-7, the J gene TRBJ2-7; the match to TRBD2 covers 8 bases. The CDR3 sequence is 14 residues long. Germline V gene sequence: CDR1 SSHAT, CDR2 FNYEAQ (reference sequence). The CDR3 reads CASSLRAGVGEQYF. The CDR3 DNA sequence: TGTGCTAGCAGCTTACGAGCGGGAGTGGGGGAGCAGTACTTC.

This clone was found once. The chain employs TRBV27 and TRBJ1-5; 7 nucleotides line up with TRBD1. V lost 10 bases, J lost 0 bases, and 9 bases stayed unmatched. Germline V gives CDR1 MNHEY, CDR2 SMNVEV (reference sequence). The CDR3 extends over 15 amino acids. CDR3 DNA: TGTGCCACCGGGAGGGGGCCCTATAGCAATCAGCCCCAGCATTTT. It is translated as CATGRGPYSNQPQHF.

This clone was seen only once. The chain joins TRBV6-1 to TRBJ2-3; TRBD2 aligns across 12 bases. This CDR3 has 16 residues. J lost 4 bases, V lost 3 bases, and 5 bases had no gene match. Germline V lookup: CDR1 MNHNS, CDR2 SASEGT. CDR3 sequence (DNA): TGTGCCAGCAGTGACCGACTAGCGGGAGCGTCAGATACGCAGTATTTT. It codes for CASSDRLAGASDTQYF.

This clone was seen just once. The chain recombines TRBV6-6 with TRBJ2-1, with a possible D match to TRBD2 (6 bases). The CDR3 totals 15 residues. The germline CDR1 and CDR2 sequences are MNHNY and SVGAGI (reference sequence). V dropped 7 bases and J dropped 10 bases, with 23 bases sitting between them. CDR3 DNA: TGTGCCAGCACCAACCGGCGGGACTCCTGGGGGGAGCAGTTCTTC. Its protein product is CASTNRRDSWGEQFF.

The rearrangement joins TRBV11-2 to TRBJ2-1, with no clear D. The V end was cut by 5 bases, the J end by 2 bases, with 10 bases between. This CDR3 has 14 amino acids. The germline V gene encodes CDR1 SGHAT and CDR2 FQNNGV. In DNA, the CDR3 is TGTGCCAGCAGCCGGAGTGTGGCCTACAATGAGCAGTTCTTC. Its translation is CASSRSVAYNEQFF.

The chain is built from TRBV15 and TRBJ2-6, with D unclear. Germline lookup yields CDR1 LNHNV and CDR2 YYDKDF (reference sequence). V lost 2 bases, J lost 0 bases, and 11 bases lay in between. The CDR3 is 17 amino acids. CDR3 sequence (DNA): TGTGCCACCAGCAGAACGGTACAGAGCTCTGGGGCCAACGTCCTGACTTTC. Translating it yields CATSRTVQSSGANVLTF.

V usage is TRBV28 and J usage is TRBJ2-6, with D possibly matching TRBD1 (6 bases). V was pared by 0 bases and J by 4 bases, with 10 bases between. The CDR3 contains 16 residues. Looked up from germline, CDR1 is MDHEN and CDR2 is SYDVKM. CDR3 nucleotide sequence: TGTGCCAGCAGTTTATGGAGGGGGACCGGGGCCAACGTCCTGACTTTC. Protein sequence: CASSLWRGTGANVLTF.